One and the same sample provided the 15 T cell receptor beta chains below, sequenced in a study of cytomegalovirus exposure and HLA in healthy donors. TCRdb keeps only in-frame clones here, not all; method: immunoSEQ multiplex PCR. The sample yields 65,000 to 85,000 clones, 95% seen once. Sequenced sample: PBMCs. These TCRs come from a woman aged 18 to 35 in good health and CMV-seronegative.

This chain connects TRBV9 to TRBJ2-5, with 10 bases fitting TRBD2. V lost 0 bases to trimming and J lost 3 bases; unmatched junction nucleotides: 5. This CDR3 region has 16 residues. From germline, CDR1 is SGDLS and CDR2 YYNGEE. DNA of the CDR3: TGTGCCAGCAGCGTAGACAAGCGGGGGGGCGAAGAGACCCAGTACTTC. Translation gives CASSVDKRGGEETQYF.

A single count supports this clone. The chain carries TRBV18 and TRBJ2-6, with D maybe TRBD1 (5 bases). This CDR3 has 16 amino acids. V was cut by 1 base and J by 4 bases, with 11 bases left in between. Per germline, CDR1 KGHSH and CDR2 LQKENI. CDR3 sequence (DNA): TGTGCCAGCTCACCACTTACAGGCACGGGGGCCAACGTCCTGACTTTC. This encodes CASSPLTGTGANVLTF.

This chain connects TRBV15 to TRBJ2-1; TRBD2 matches 9 bases. V gave up 0 bases and J gave up 7 bases; unmatched junction bases: 10. CDR1 is LNHNV, CDR2 YYDKDF, per germline (reference sequence). This CDR3 has 17 residues. The CDR3 loop is CATSRDRGREGRNEQFF. The CDR3, as DNA: TGTGCCACCAGCAGAGATCGGGGGCGGGAGGGCCGGAATGAGCAGTTCTTC. Together with reference TRBV15 and TRBJ2-1, the CDR3 gives the full variable domain: DAMVIQNPRYQVTQFGKPVTLSCSQTLNHNVMYWYQQKSSQAPKLLFHYYDKDFNNEADTPDNFQSRRPNTSFCFLDIRSPGLGDTAMYLCATSRDRGREGRNEQFFGPGTRLTVL.

This clone was seen only once. The chain uses TRBV27 and TRBJ2-7, with D perhaps matching TRBD2 (6 bases). Trimming shortened V by 5 bases and J by 1 base, and 15 bases separated the two germline ends. The CDR3 loop spans 15 amino acids. In germline, CDR1 is MNHEY, CDR2 SMNVEV (reference sequence). The CDR3 here is CASSPSLALSYEQYF. Here the CDR3 DNA reads TGTGCCAGCAGTCCCTCCCTAGCGCTGTCCTACGAGCAGTACTTC.

The chain combines TRBV7-6 with TRBJ2-6; no firm D call. Per germline, CDR1 SGHVS and CDR2 FNYEAQ. This CDR3 spans 13 amino acids. With 4 bases removed from V and 2 bases from J, the gap between germline ends came to 3 bases. In DNA form, the CDR3 reads TGTGCCAGCAGCTCTGCTGGGGCCAACGTCCTGACTTTC. Protein sequence: CASSSAGANVLTF.

The V call is TRBV21-1, the J call TRBJ1-5; TRBD1 reflects the table's D call only, with no check against the DNA. TRBV21-1 is described as a pseudogene. This CDR3 contains 18 residues. The CDR3 DNA reads TGTGCCAGCAGCAAAGGGAGGGGGCGACCTTATAGCAATCAGCCCCAGCATTTT. Its translation is CASSKGRGRPYSNQPQHF.

V usage is TRBV15 and J usage is TRBJ2-7, with 8 bases aligning to TRBD2. The J segment lost 3 bases and the V segment lost 3 bases, leaving 7 bases of the junction unmatched. This CDR3 region has 15 residues. Germline assignment: CDR1 LNHNV and CDR2 YYDKDF (reference sequence). CDR3 coding DNA: TGTGCCACCAGCAGTGGCCGGGAGGGCGTCTACGAGCAGTACTTC. Residues: CATSSGREGVYEQYF.

V gene TRBV7-2 combines with J gene TRBJ2-3; TRBD2 aligns across 8 bases. Trimming cost V 4 bases and J 3 bases; bases outside gene matches: 9. Germline CDR1 is SGHTA and CDR2 is FQGNSA. The CDR3 is 16 residues long. CDR3 coding DNA: TGTGCCAGCAGCTCCCCCGGCGGGAGGTTAACAGATACGCAGTATTTT. The encoded protein is CASSSPGGRLTDTQYF.

V gene TRBV4-3 combines with J gene TRBJ2-7; a weak D match, TRBD1 (6 bases). The CDR3 spans 16 residues. Trimming took off 0 bases at V and 4 bases at J, with 16 bases between the two ends. CDR1 and CDR2 from the germline V gene are LGHNA and YSLEER. The CDR3 nucleotides are TGCGCCAGCAGCCAAGAAATACAGGGAAACTTGTACGAGCAGTACTTC. Translating it yields CASSQEIQGNLYEQYF.

This sequence joins TRBV4-1 and TRBJ2-1; 9 bases fit TRBD2. Germline CDR1 MGHRA, CDR2 YSYEKL. V was pared by 2 bases and J by 9 bases, with 11 bases of the junction left unmatched. The CDR3 totals 16 residues. DNA of the CDR3: TGCGCCAGCAGCCAAACCGGGACTAGCTCGTCGGGTGAGCAGTTCTTC. It encodes CASSQTGTSSSGEQFF.

V is TRBV19 and J is TRBJ2-7; 7 nucleotides align to TRBD2. Looked up from germline, CDR1 is LNHDA and CDR2 is SQIVND (reference sequence). This CDR3 has 15 residues. The ends lost 7 bases at V and 5 bases at J; junction bases unmatched: 14. DNA of the CDR3: TGTGCCAGTACTGAGCGAGCGGGAAACACCCACGAGCAGTACTTC. This encodes CASTERAGNTHEQYF.

The chain recombines TRBV9 with TRBJ2-6, with D unclear. Germline V gene data show CDR1 as SGDLS and CDR2 as YYNGEE. Trimming stripped 7 bases from V and 0 bases from J, with 5 bases between. The CDR3 has 13 amino acids. CDR3 sequence: CASGRSGANVLTF. The DNA of the CDR3 is TGTGCCAGCGGCCGCTCTGGGGCCAACGTCCTGACTTTC.

This clone was observed once. This chain connects TRBV5-5 to TRBJ1-6; 7 nucleotides agree with TRBD1. This CDR3 comprises 16 residues. V dropped 4 bases and J dropped 3; count of bases not matched to a gene: 7. Germline-derived CDR1 and CDR2 are SGHKS and YYEKEE (reference sequence). DNA for the CDR3: TGTGCCAGCAGCCGGGACAGCGGATACTATAATTCACCCCTCCACTTT. Translation gives CASSRDSGYYNSPLHF.

This rearrangement joins TRBV30 to TRBJ1-5, with 7 bases lining up with TRBD1. This CDR3 contains 15 residues. Trimming cost V 2 bases and J 6 bases; bases outside gene matches: 10. The V gene's germline CDR1 is GTSNPN and CDR2 SVGIG (reference sequence). The CDR3 sequence is CAWSPGRTGGQPQHF. The CDR3, as DNA: TGTGCCTGGAGTCCCGGGCGGACAGGAGGTCAGCCCCAGCATTTT.

This chain joins TRBV9 and TRBJ2-1, with 7 positions matching TRBD1. The CDR3 length is 14 residues. Per the germline V gene, CDR1 is SGDLS and CDR2 is YYNGEE. Trimming cost V 3 bases and J 6 bases; bases outside gene matches: 6. The CDR3 here is CASSELDRVNEQFF. The CDR3 DNA reads as TGTGCCAGCAGCGAACTCGACAGGGTCAATGAGCAGTTCTTC.